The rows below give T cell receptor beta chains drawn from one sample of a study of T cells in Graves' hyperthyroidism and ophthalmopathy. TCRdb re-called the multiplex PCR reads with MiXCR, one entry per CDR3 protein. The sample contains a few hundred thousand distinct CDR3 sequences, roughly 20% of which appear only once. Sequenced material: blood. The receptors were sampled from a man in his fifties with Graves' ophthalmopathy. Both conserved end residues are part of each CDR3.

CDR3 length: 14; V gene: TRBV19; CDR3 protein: CASRSAGGNYEQYF
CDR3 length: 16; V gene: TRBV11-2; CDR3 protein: CASSSQAGGPLNEQFF
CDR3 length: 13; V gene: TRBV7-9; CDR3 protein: CASTLQGAGEQYF
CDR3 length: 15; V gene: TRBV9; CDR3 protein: CASSVGSVGGETQYF
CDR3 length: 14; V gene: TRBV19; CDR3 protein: CASTWTGDTGELFF
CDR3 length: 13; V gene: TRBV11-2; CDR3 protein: CASSYRGLTEAFF
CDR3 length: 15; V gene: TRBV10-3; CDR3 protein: CAISERGRETGELFF
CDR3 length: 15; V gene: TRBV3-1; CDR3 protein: CASSYRGRGNEKLFF
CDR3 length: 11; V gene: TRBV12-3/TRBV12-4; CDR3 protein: CASGFLGTQYF
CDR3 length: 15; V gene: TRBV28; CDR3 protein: CASHSPGQGDEKLFF
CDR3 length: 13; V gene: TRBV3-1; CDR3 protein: CASSPPGLSPLHF
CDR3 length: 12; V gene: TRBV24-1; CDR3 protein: CATSDRNYEQYF
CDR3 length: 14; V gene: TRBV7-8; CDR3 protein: CASSQGGVTGELFF
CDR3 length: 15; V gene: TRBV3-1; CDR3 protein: CASSQNRDYRETQYF
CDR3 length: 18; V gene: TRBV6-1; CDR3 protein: CASSLLAGGGSSYNEQFF
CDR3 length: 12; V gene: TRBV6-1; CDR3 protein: CASSPEPYGYTF
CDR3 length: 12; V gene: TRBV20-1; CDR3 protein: CSATPGFGEQYF
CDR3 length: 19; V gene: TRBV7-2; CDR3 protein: CASSLGGPRTGTAGNEQFF
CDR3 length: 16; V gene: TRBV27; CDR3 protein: CASSASAGAAYNEQFF
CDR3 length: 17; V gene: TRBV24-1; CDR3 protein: CATSDSSSGTGGQPQHF
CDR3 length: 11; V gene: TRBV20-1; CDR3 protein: CSEGRADTQYF
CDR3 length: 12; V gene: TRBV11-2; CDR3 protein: CASSNTGGTQYF
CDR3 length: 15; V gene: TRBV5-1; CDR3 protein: CASSFRPSGDYEQYF
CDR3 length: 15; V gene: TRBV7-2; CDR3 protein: CASSLDRQPTDTQYF
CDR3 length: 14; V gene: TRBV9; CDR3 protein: CASSVTANYNEQFF
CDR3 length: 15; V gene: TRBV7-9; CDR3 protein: CASSLALPGSGELFF
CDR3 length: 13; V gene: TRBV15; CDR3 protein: CATSALATGELFF
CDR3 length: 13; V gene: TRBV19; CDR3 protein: CASSKDTDYGYTF
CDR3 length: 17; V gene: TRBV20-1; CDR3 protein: CSASERSRTTNTGELFF
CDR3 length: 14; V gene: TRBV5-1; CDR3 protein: CASSIYWGSDEQFF
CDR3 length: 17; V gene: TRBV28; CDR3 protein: CASSTPPWKGISYEQYF
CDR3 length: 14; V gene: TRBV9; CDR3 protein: CASSADGGYNEQFF
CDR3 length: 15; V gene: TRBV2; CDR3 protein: CASSVTGGSRDEQFF
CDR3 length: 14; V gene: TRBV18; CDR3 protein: CASSPPGTTYEQYF
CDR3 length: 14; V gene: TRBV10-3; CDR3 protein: CAISARGGNDGYTF
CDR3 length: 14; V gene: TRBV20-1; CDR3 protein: CSARDLRGEVGYTF
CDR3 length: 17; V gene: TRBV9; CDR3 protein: CASSVASGVSSYNEQFF
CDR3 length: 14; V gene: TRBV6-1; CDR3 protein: CASSRETDTDTQYF
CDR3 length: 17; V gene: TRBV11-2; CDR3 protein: CASSLVSWVGGENEQFF
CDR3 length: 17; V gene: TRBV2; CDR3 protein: CASAEGGGGGVADTQYF
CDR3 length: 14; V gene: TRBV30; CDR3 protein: CAWCEDFRGNTIYF
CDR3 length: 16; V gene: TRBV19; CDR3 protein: CASSMGTGGGTDTQYF
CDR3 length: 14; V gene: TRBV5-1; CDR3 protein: CASSLEWGDQPQHF
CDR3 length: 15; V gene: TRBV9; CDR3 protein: CASSVGVEGTDTQYF
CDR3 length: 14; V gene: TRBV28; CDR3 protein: CASSLEGLNEKLFF
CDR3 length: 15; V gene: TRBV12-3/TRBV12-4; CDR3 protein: CASSYRTGGVQPQHF